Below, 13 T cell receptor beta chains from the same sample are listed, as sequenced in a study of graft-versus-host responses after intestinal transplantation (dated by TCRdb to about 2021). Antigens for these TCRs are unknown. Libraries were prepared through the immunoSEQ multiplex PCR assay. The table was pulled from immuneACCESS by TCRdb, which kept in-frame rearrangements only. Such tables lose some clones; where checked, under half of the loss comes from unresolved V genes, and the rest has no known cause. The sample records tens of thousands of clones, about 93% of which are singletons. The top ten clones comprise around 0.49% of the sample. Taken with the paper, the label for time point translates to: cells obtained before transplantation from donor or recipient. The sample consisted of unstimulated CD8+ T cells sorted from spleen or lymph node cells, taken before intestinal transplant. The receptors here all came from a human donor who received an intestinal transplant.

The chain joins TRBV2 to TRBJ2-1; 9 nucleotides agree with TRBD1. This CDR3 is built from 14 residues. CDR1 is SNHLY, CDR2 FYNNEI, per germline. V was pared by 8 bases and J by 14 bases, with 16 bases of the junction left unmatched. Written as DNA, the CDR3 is TGTGCCAGCGGATTGGGACAGGGAATAACTGCGGAGTTCTTC. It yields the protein CASGLGQGITAEFF.

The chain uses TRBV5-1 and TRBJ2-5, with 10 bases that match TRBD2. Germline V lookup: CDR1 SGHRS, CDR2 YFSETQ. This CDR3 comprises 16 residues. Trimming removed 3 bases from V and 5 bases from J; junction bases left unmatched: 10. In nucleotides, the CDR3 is TGCGCCAGCAGCTCTACGAAGCGGGAGGGTGGGGAGACCCAGTACTTC. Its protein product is CASSSTKREGGETQYF.

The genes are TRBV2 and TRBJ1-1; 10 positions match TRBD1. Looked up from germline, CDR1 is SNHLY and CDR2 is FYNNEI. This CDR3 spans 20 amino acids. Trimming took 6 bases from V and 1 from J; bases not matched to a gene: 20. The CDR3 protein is CASSGPGTGAEAAWNTEAFF. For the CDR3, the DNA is TGTGCCAGCAGCGGTCCCGGGACAGGGGCGGAGGCGGCTTGGAACACTGAAGCTTTCTTT. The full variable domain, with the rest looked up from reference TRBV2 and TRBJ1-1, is EPEVTQTPSHQVTQMGQEVILRCVPISNHLYFYWYRQILGQKVEFLVSFYNNEISEKSEIFDDQFSVERPDGSNFTLKIRSTKLEDSAMYFCASSGPGTGAEAAWNTEAFFGQGTRLTVV.

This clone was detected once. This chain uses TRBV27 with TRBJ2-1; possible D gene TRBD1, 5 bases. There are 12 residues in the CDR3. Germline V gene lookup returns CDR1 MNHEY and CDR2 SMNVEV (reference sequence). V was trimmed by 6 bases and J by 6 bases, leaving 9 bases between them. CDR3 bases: TGTGCCAGCAGGCAGGGTATCAATGAGCAGTTCTTC. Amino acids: CASRQGINEQFF.

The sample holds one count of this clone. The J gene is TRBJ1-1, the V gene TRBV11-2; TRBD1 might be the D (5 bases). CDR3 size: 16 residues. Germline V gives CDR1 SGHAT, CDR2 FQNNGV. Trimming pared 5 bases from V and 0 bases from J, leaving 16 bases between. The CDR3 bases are TGTGCCAGCAGCCCCCCTCCCCGGGGGTTGAACACTGAAGCTTTCTTT. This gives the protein CASSPPPRGLNTEAFF.

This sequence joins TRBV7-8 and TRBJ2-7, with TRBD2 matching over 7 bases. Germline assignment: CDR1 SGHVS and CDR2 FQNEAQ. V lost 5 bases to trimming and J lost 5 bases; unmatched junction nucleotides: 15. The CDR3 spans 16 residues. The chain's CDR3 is CASSPSPGLAVHEQYF. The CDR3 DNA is TGTGCCAGCAGCCCGAGCCCTGGGCTAGCGGTTCACGAGCAGTACTTC.

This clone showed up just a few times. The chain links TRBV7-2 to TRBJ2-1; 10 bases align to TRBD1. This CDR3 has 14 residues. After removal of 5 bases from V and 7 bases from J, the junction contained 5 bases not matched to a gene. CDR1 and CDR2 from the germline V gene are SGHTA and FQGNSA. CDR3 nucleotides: TGTGCCAGCAGCATGGGACAGGGGCAGAATGAGCAGTTCTTC. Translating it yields CASSMGQGQNEQFF.

The CDR3 reads CASSFGQPQEQYF. The CDR3 DNA sequence: TGCGCCAGCAGCTTTGGACAACCCCAGGAGCAGTACTTC. The chain couples TRBV5-1 to TRBJ2-7; weak D call: TRBD1 (5 bases). Looked up from germline, CDR1 is SGHRS and CDR2 is YFSETQ. V lost 2 bases and J lost 7, with 13 bases in between. This CDR3 spans 13 amino acids.

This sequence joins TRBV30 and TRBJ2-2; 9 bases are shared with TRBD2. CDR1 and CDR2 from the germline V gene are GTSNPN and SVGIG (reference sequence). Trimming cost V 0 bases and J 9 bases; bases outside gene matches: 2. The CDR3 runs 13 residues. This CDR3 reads CAWSVPSGRELFF. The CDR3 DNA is TGTGCCTGGAGTGTCCCTAGCGGGAGGGAGCTGTTTTTT.

This CDR3 is CASSELAGDNEQFF. The DNA for the CDR3 is TGCGCCAGCAGTGAACTAGCGGGAGACAATGAGCAGTTCTTC. The gene calls are TRBV10-2 and TRBJ2-1; 11 bases align to TRBD2. Looked up from germline, CDR1 is WSHSY and CDR2 is SAAADI. The CDR3 consists of 14 residues. V was pared by 3 bases and J by 5 bases, with 0 bases of the junction left unmatched.

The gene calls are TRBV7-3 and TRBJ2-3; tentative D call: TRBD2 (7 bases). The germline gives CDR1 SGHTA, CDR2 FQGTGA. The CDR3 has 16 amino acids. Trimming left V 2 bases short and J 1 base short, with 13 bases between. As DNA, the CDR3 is TGTGCCAGCAGCTTATGGGGGGCGGGGGGCACAGATACGCAGTATTTT. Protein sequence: CASSLWGAGGTDTQYF.

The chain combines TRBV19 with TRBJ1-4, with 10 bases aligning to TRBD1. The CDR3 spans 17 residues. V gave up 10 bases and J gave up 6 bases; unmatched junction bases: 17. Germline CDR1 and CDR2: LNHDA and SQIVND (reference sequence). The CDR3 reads CAIPTGGSSPSDEKLFF. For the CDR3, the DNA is TGTGCCATCCCGACAGGGGGCTCAAGTCCCAGTGATGAAAAACTGTTTTTT.

The CDR3 DNA is TGTGCCAGCAGCCCAGGGGGCGGGAGAGACTACGAGCAGTACTTC. Protein product: CASSPGGGRDYEQYF. V usage is TRBV9 and J usage is TRBJ2-7; tentatively, D is TRBD1 (8 bases). CDR1 is SGDLS, CDR2 YYNGEE, per germline. The germline V and J ends were trimmed by 4 bases and 3 bases, with 17 bases remaining between them. This CDR3 comprises 15 residues.